Following are 32 T cell receptor beta chains from one sample sequenced in a study of blood T cell repertoires in COVID-19. Here immunoSEQ multiplex PCR was the method, and the copy in TCRdb shows in-frame clones only, minus some. The table has a few hundred thousand clones, around 84% seen once. Sequencing was carried out using PBMCs or T cells enriched from blood (not recorded which). Receptor source: a woman in her 50s who had recovered from COVID-19.

This clone was counted between two and nine times. The CDR3 DNA reads as TGCGCCAGCAGCCAAGATAGAGAGAGCACAGATACGCAGTATTTT. Its translation: CASSQDRESTDTQYF. The V call is TRBV4-3, the J call TRBJ2-3; D unclear. The CDR3 consists of 15 residues. The V gene's germline CDR1 is LGHNA and CDR2 YSLEER. V was shortened by 0 bases and J by 0 bases, with 7 bases between the two germline ends.

The gene calls are TRBV5-1 and TRBJ2-1, with a weak D call TRBD2 (7 bases). The CDR3 contains 14 residues. V was shortened by 0 bases and J by 8 bases, with 12 bases between the two germline ends. Germline CDR1 reads SGHRS; CDR2 reads YFSETQ. The CDR3 DNA sequence: TGCGCCAGCAGCTTGGTCCAGGGGAGGGATGAGCAGTTCTTC. Translated: CASSLVQGRDEQFF. The whole variable domain, filled in from reference TRBV5-1 and TRBJ2-1, reads KAGVTQTPRYLIKTRGQQVTLSCSPISGHRSVSWYQQTPGQGLQFLFEYFSETQRNKGNFPGRFSGRQFSNSRSEMNVSTLELGDSALYLCASSLVQGRDEQFFGPGTRLTVL.

This clone showed up many times. The chain has TRBV6-5 and TRBJ2-3, with 8 bases fitting TRBD1. The CDR3 length is 15 residues. CDR1 is MNHEY, CDR2 SVGAGI, per germline. With V trimmed by 5 bases and J by 3 bases, 7 bases remained unmatched. The chain's CDR3 is CASSHGGQVTDTQYF. In DNA, the CDR3 is TGTGCCAGCAGTCACGGGGGACAGGTAACAGATACGCAGTATTTT.

The chain recombines TRBV7-9 with TRBJ1-4; D is undetermined. From germline, CDR1 is SEHNR and CDR2 FQNEAQ (reference sequence). V lost 4 bases to trimming and J lost 5 bases, with 5 bases between them. The CDR3 spans 12 residues. The CDR3 nucleotides read TGTGCCAGCAGCTCCCTCAATGAAAAACTGTTTTTT. It codes for CASSSLNEKLFF.

The rearrangement links TRBV10-2 to TRBJ1-1; TRBD1 is a possible D gene (5 bases). Trimming shortened V by 6 bases and J by 2 bases, and 10 bases separated the two germline ends. This CDR3 has 13 amino acids. Per germline, CDR1 WSHSY and CDR2 SAAADI. CDR3 protein: CASRGGLNTEAFF. The CDR3, as DNA: TGCGCCAGCAGGGGGGGGTTAAACACTGAAGCTTTCTTT.

The rearrangement uses TRBV3-1 (or the pseudogene TRBV3-2) and TRBJ1-5; D is uncertain. The CDR3 is 14 residues long. Germline assignment: CDR1 LGHDT and CDR2 YNNKEL (reference sequence). Trimming shortened V by 0 bases and J by 9 bases, and 12 bases separated the two germline ends. CDR3 in amino acids: CASSQDPSRPPQHF. The DNA for the CDR3 is TGTGCCAGCAGCCAAGATCCCTCGAGGCCGCCCCAGCATTTT.

The table lists this clone with a count of one. The rearrangement joins TRBV27 to TRBJ2-5; maybe TRBD2 (6 bases). Germline CDR1 MNHEY, CDR2 SMNVEV (reference sequence). This CDR3 contains 15 residues. V was pared by 3 bases and J by 2 bases, with 13 bases between. The CDR3 here is CASSFSSGLQETQYF. CDR3 nucleotides: TGTGCCAGCAGTTTCTCCTCGGGACTTCAAGAGACCCAGTACTTC.

The chain employs TRBV3-1 (or the pseudogene TRBV3-2) and TRBJ1-6, with 7 bases lining up with TRBD1. The V gene's germline CDR1 is LGHDT and CDR2 YNNKEL (reference sequence). The CDR3 is made up of 17 amino acids. V lost 3 bases and J lost 4; bases outside the gene matches: 9. The CDR3 protein is CASSQARDSIYNSPLHF. The CDR3 region has the DNA TGTGCCAGCAGCCAGGCCCGGGACAGCATTTATAATTCACCCCTCCACTTT.

The CDR3 bases are TGTGCCAGCAGTTTACTTAGCGGGAGGCACGAGCAGTACTTC. This gives the protein CASSLLSGRHEQYF. The rearrangement joins TRBV28 to TRBJ2-7; 10 bases map to TRBD2. There are 14 residues in the CDR3. Germline CDR1 reads MDHEN; CDR2 reads SYDVKM. V lost 2 bases, J lost 5 bases, and 3 bases stayed unmatched.

V gene TRBV19 combines with J gene TRBJ1-6; 7 bases align to TRBD1. V dropped 5 bases and J dropped 7; count of bases not matched to a gene: 14. The CDR3 length is 17 residues. Looked up from germline, CDR1 is LNHDA and CDR2 is SQIVND (reference sequence). The CDR3 region has the DNA TGTGCCAGTAGTCCTAACCGAACAGGGGAGGAGAATTCACCCCTCCACTTT. Protein product: CASSPNRTGEENSPLHF.

The chain combines TRBV18 with TRBJ2-7; TRBD1 agrees at 10 bases. CDR1 KGHSH and CDR2 LQKENI come from the germline V gene. This CDR3 region has 15 residues. V shed 1 base, J shed 5 bases, and the junction held 5 bases outside the gene matches. CDR3 loop: CASSPLGTGVDEQYF. The CDR3 coding sequence is TGTGCCAGCTCACCACTTGGGACAGGGGTGGACGAGCAGTACTTC.

The V call is TRBV18, the J call TRBJ1-1, with D possibly TRBD1 on 6 matching bases. Trimming left V 3 bases short and J 0 bases short, with 11 bases between. The CDR3 consists of 15 residues. Germline V gives CDR1 KGHSH, CDR2 LQKENI. The chain's CDR3 is CASSPTGTLNTEAFF. CDR3 in DNA: TGTGCCAGCTCACCTACCGGGACACTGAACACTGAAGCTTTCTTT.

J is TRBJ1-2 and V is TRBV15; unclear D gene. The length of the CDR3 is 12 residues. In germline, CDR1 is LNHNV, CDR2 YYDKDF (reference sequence). V lost 1 base and J 4 bases, leaving 4 bases between the germline ends. For the CDR3, the DNA is TGTGCCACCAGCAGAGGAGCCTATGGCTACACCTTC. This translates into CATSRGAYGYTF.

The rearrangement joins TRBV18 to TRBJ1-2; D is undetermined. This CDR3 comprises 12 residues. V lost 5 bases to trimming and J lost 5 bases, with 9 bases between them. CDR1 is KGHSH and CDR2 is LQKENI in the germline V gene. Here the CDR3 DNA reads TGTGCCAGCTCAACGGGAGGGTATGGCTACACCTTC. Amino acids: CASSTGGYGYTF.

This clone was counted a single time. This rearrangement joins TRBV5-1 to TRBJ2-7; 11 bases map to TRBD1. J gave up 7 bases and V 4 bases, and 7 bases lay outside the gene matches. Germline V lookup: CDR1 SGHRS, CDR2 YFSETQ. This CDR3 has 14 amino acids. Here the CDR3 DNA reads TGCGCCAGCAGCATAGGACAGGGGGCGCAGGAGCAGTACTTC. As protein: CASSIGQGAQEQYF. Full variable domain (rest looked up from reference TRBV5-1 and TRBJ2-7): KAGVTQTPRYLIKTRGQQVTLSCSPISGHRSVSWYQQTPGQGLQFLFEYFSETQRNKGNFPGRFSGRQFSNSRSEMNVSTLELGDSALYLCASSIGQGAQEQYFGPGTRLTVT.

V gene TRBV4-1 combines with J gene TRBJ1-3; tentatively, D is TRBD1 (5 bases). Trimming stripped 3 bases from V and 6 bases from J, with 12 bases between. CDR3 size: 14 residues. The germline CDR1 and CDR2 sequences are MGHRA and YSYEKL. The CDR3 loop is CASSHVGEENTIYF. For the CDR3, the DNA is TGCGCCAGCAGCCATGTAGGGGAGGAAAACACCATATATTTT.

The chain recombines TRBV7-9 with TRBJ1-5; D uncertain. Germline CDR1 reads SEHNR; CDR2 reads FQNEAQ (reference sequence). The V gene lost 6 bases and the J gene lost 5 bases, with 11 bases spanning the gap. This CDR3 contains 13 residues. CDR3 sequence: CASSSTGDQPQHF. CDR3 DNA: TGTGCCAGCAGTTCGACGGGAGATCAGCCCCAGCATTTT.

The CDR3 loop is CASSPSPGGEGEKLFF. The DNA of the CDR3 is TGTGCCAGCAGCCCAAGCCCGGGGGGCGAGGGTGAAAAACTGTTTTTT. This chain links TRBV9 with TRBJ1-4; maybe TRBD1 (6 bases). CDR3 length: 16 residues. CDR1 and CDR2 from the germline V gene are SGDLS and YYNGEE. Trimming took off 4 bases at V and 7 bases at J, with 20 bases between the two ends.

The chain combines TRBV5-5 with TRBJ2-1; possible D gene TRBD2, 6 bases. CDR3 size: 15 residues. Trimming removed 1 base from V and 0 bases from J, with 8 bases in between. Germline assignment: CDR1 SGHKS and CDR2 YYEKEE (reference sequence). CDR3 coding DNA: TGTGCCAGCAGCTTGATGGGAGGCTCCTACAATGAGCAGTTCTTC. Its protein is CASSLMGGSYNEQFF.

This clone was observed a handful of times. The chain carries TRBV24-1 and TRBJ2-7; 9 bases match TRBD1. CDR1 and CDR2 (germline): KGHDR, SFDVKD. The CDR3 has 12 residues. Trimming took 7 bases from V and 3 from J; bases not matched to a gene: 0. The CDR3 region is CATRGQGYEQYF. CDR3 nucleotides: TGTGCCACCAGGGGACAGGGCTACGAGCAGTACTTC.

V and J are TRBV27 and TRBJ1-6, with 8 bases identical to TRBD1. This CDR3 region has 16 residues. With V trimmed by 4 bases and J by 0 bases, 2 bases remained unmatched. Germline V CDR1 and CDR2: MNHEY, SMNVEV (reference sequence). The CDR3 bases are TGTGCCAGCAGTTCTGACAGGGGCTCCTATAATTCACCCCTCCACTTT. Its protein is CASSSDRGSYNSPLHF.

The chain recombines TRBV4-1 with TRBJ2-2; 7 bases are shared with TRBD2. The CDR3 has 16 amino acids. The V and J ends lost 4 bases and 1 base, in that order; junction bases with no gene match: 6. Germline CDR1 is MGHRA and CDR2 is YSYEKL. CDR3 region: CASSLLGGGNTGELFF. DNA of the CDR3: TGCGCCAGCAGCCTACTTGGCGGGGGGAACACCGGGGAGCTGTTTTTT.

This clone was seen a handful of times. The CDR3 DNA follows: TGTGCCAGCAAACAGGGCGGCGAGCAGTACTTC. Translated: CASKQGGEQYF. The chain is built from TRBV27 and TRBJ2-7, with D maybe TRBD1 (6 bases). This CDR3 has 11 residues. V was pared by 7 bases and J by 6 bases, with 10 bases between. The germline V gene has CDR1 MNHEY and CDR2 SMNVEV (reference sequence).

The rearrangement uses TRBV10-3 and TRBJ1-2; D is undetermined. CDR3 length: 14 residues. Germline-derived CDR1 and CDR2 are ENHRY and SYGVKD. V was trimmed by 6 bases and J by 3 bases, leaving 14 bases between them. The DNA of the CDR3 is TGTGCCATCAGAAGCCGGCGGGTCGACTATGGCTACACCTTC. As protein: CAIRSRRVDYGYTF.

This rearrangement joins TRBV27 to TRBJ1-1, with a tentative D call TRBD1 (6 bases). The CDR3 loop spans 14 amino acids. Trimming cost V 3 bases and J 4 bases, with 12 bases left between them. CDR1 and CDR2 (germline): MNHEY, SMNVEV (reference sequence). The CDR3, as DNA: TGTGCCAGCAGTTTTGGACAGTTGGGCACTGAAGCTTTCTTT. Translated, it gives CASSFGQLGTEAFF.

The J gene is TRBJ1-5, the V gene TRBV12-5; 8 bases line up with TRBD1. J lost 1 base, V lost 5 bases, and 4 bases had no gene match. This CDR3 is built from 15 residues. Germline lookup yields CDR1 LGHNT and CDR2 FRNRAP. The CDR3 DNA is TGTGCTAGTGGTCTAGACAGGGGAAGCAATCAGCCCCAGCATTTT. Encoded protein: CASGLDRGSNQPQHF. Based on the CDR3 plus reference TRBV12-5 and TRBJ1-5, the full variable domain is DARVTQTPRHKVTEMGQEVTMRCQPILGHNTVFWYRQTMMQGLELLAYFRNRAPLDDSGMPKDRFSAEMPDATLATLKIQPSEPRDSAVYFCASGLDRGSNQPQHFGDGTRLSIL.

This chain connects TRBV4-1 to TRBJ1-6, with D unresolved. V was clipped by 0 bases and J by 10 bases, with 13 bases between them. From germline, CDR1 is MGHRA and CDR2 YSYEKL. CDR3 length: 15 residues. The CDR3 region is CASSQEDILRSPLHF. The DNA of the CDR3 is TGCGCCAGCAGCCAAGAAGACATCTTACGGTCACCCCTCCACTTT.

In its sample, this clone was seen once. The chain combines TRBV28 with TRBJ2-5, with 7 positions matching TRBD2. CDR3 length: 17 residues. Germline CDR1 reads MDHEN; CDR2 reads SYDVKM. Losses at the gene ends were 7 bases for V and 4 bases for J; bases not matched to a gene: 18. Here the CDR3 DNA reads TGTGCCAGCACCCCCCTGCCCGGGCGGGGGTATGTAGAGACCCAGTACTTC. It specifies CASTPLPGRGYVETQYF.

This sequence joins TRBV5-1 and TRBJ2-1; 9 bases match TRBD2. Losses at the gene ends were 0 bases for V and 4 bases for J; bases not matched to a gene: 5. This CDR3 has 16 residues. The germline V gene encodes CDR1 SGHRS and CDR2 YFSETQ. This CDR3 is CASSLDAGGLYNEQFF. Written as DNA, the CDR3 is TGCGCCAGCAGCTTGGATGCGGGAGGGCTGTACAATGAGCAGTTCTTC.

V usage is TRBV19 and J usage is TRBJ1-2; tentatively, D is TRBD1 (6 bases). Per the germline V gene, CDR1 is LNHDA and CDR2 is SQIVND (reference sequence). CDR3 length: 19 amino acids. Trimming took 4 bases from V and 4 from J, leaving 28 bases between them. CDR3 in DNA: TGTGCCAGTAGTACGGGGTTGTGGCAGGGGAGGGTTCCTCTCTATGGCTACACCTTC. Translation: CASSTGLWQGRVPLYGYTF.

V usage is TRBV9 and J usage is TRBJ2-7; 14 bases are a match to TRBD2. The CDR3 runs to 16 residues. Per the germline V gene, CDR1 is SGDLS and CDR2 is YYNGEE. Germline trimming cut 2 bases from V and 1 base from J; bases unmatched to any gene: 2. For the CDR3, the DNA is TGTGCCAGCAGCGTCGGGACTAGCGGGAGATCCTACGAGCAGTACTTC. It specifies CASSVGTSGRSYEQYF.

This clone was counted only a few times. Other DNA sequences in the sample encode the same CDR3. The chain is built from TRBV9 and TRBJ1-1; no definite D call. This CDR3 region has 14 residues. Germline CDR1 is SGDLS and CDR2 is YYNGEE. V lost 0 bases and J 2 bases, leaving 8 bases between the germline ends. Written as DNA, the CDR3 is TGTGCCAGCAGCGTAGGGTCGGTCAACACTGAAGCTTTCTTT. It specifies CASSVGSVNTEAFF.